These 8 T cell receptor beta chains came from one sample sequenced in a study of cytomegalovirus exposure and HLA in healthy donors. The PCR ran on 60 Vbeta and 13 Jbeta primers. Profiling relied on immunoSEQ multiplex PCR, and the TCRdb table lists in-frame clones only, not all of them. This table has over 100,000 clones, over 70% appearing once. The sample was PBMCs. The origin of the receptors is a woman aged 40 to 50 in good health and CMV-seronegative.

The V gene is TRBV5-1, the J gene TRBJ1-1; perhaps TRBD1 as D (5 bases). Germline CDR1 SGHRS, CDR2 YFSETQ. The CDR3 totals 13 residues. V was trimmed by 0 bases and J by 6 bases, leaving 9 bases between them. The CDR3 sequence: CASSLGSGSEAFF. The CDR3 coding sequence is TGCGCCAGCAGCTTGGGGTCAGGGTCTGAAGCTTTCTTT.

The chain uses TRBV28 and TRBJ1-4; maybe TRBD1 (6 bases). CDR1 is MDHEN, CDR2 SYDVKM, per germline. CDR3 length equals 15 residues. V gave up 3 bases and J gave up 3 bases, with 11 bases separating them. The chain's CDR3 is CASSLKNRANEKLFF. In nucleotides, the CDR3 is TGTGCCAGCAGTTTGAAGAACAGGGCTAATGAAAAACTGTTTTTT.

Concerning this clone: The same CDR3 can be traced to other DNA sequences in this sample. The chain has TRBV19 and TRBJ1-1, with D possibly matching TRBD1 (5 bases). CDR3 size: 14 residues. V was shortened by 3 bases and J by 0 bases, with 8 bases between the two germline ends. The germline V gene encodes CDR1 LNHDA and CDR2 SQIVND (reference sequence). The DNA of the CDR3 is TGTGCCAGTAGTATCGACAGCCTGAACACTGAAGCTTTCTTT. Translated: CASSIDSLNTEAFF. Full variable domain (remainder filled in from reference TRBV19 and TRBJ1-1): DGGITQSPKYLFRKEGQNVTLSCEQNLNHDAMYWYRQDPGQGLRLIYYSQIVNDFQKGDIAEGYSVSREKKESFPLTVTSAQKNPTAFYLCASSIDSLNTEAFFGQGTRLTVV.

Notes on this clone: A read error may produce the germline difference seen at one junction end. The identical CDR3 is also encoded by other nucleotide sequences in the sample. The chain uses TRBV7-2 and TRBJ2-7, with 10 bases matching TRBD2. Germline V gene sequence: CDR1 SGHTA, CDR2 FQGNSA. The CDR3 has 16 residues. CDR3 region: CASSLSSGGTAYEQYF. The CDR3 coding sequence is TGTGCCAGTAGCTTAAGTAGCGGGGGGACTGCCTACGAGCAGTACTTC.

This chain uses TRBV5-4 with TRBJ2-1; 8 bases are shared with TRBD1. This CDR3 contains 15 residues. Germline V gene lookup returns CDR1 SGHNT and CDR2 YYREEE (reference sequence). Trimming cost V 4 bases and J 4 bases; bases outside gene matches: 7. The CDR3 loop reads CASSRDRSQYNEQFF. CDR3 DNA: TGTGCCAGCAGCCGGGACAGGTCTCAATACAATGAGCAGTTCTTC. Filled out from reference TRBV5-4 and TRBJ2-1, the complete variable domain reads ETGVTQSPTHLIKTRGQQVTLRCSSQSGHNTVSWYQQALGQGPQFIFQYYREEENGRGNFPPRFSGLQFPNYSSELNVNALELDDSALYLCASSRDRSQYNEQFFGPGTRLTVL.

The CDR3 region has the DNA TGTGCCAGTACCGCCGACAGGGCCACTGAAGCTTTCTTT. Its protein is CASTADRATEAFF. The chain uses TRBV19 and TRBJ1-1, with 7 positions matching TRBD1. Germline V lookup: CDR1 LNHDA, CDR2 SQIVND (reference sequence). The CDR3 sequence is 13 residues long. Losses at the gene ends were 7 bases for V and 4 bases for J; bases not matched to a gene: 6.

The chain carries TRBV29-1 and TRBJ2-7; 9 bases line up with TRBD1. Germline V gene lookup returns CDR1 SQVTM and CDR2 ANQGSEA. Losses at the gene ends were 5 bases for V and 2 bases for J; bases not matched to a gene: 7. The CDR3 spans 14 residues. CDR3 region: CSVNSDRGTYEQYF. The CDR3 bases are TGCAGCGTTAATTCGGACAGGGGTACCTACGAGCAGTACTTC.

This clone showed up just once. The chain couples TRBV6-5 to TRBJ2-5, with D tentatively TRBD2 (6 bases). V was clipped by 5 bases and J by 2 bases, with 15 bases between them. Germline V CDR1 and CDR2: MNHEY, SVGAGI. The CDR3 extends over 15 amino acids. CDR3 loop: CASSGPAGPQETQYF. CDR3 DNA sequence: TGTGCCAGCAGTGGCCCAGCGGGTCCTCAAGAGACCCAGTACTTC.